This T cell receptor beta chain was captured by sequencing in a study of blood T cells in healthy people across ages. Study-wide points: Since the PBMCs were unsorted, naive and antigen-experienced cells could not be conclusively compared. Roughly linear declines in TCR beta diversity per million T cells occurred with age.

Using a J-beta primer mix together with a sample-barcoded 5' primer, a second PCR was run for about 6 to 12 cycles. A 12-random-nucleotide template-switch adaptor tagged each cDNA molecule. In TCRdb, the 5' RACE reads were re-called with MiXCR into one record per CDR3 protein. The sample consists of 590,000 or so distinct CDR3 sequences, around 31% of them appearing once. This clonotype occurred many times. Its antigen is undetermined. With 6 bases clipped from V and 3 bases from J, the junction kept 12 bases outside the gene matches. Germline V gene sequence: CDR1 DFQATT, CDR2 SNEGSKA (reference sequence). The CDR3 contains 15 residues.

V usage is TRBV20-1 and J usage is TRBJ2-5; 8 bases agree with TRBD2. This TCR derives from a woman older than 75 in good health. Sequenced: blood. For the CDR3, the DNA is TGCAGTGCCTCCCGGGGGCCGGGGGGGGAAGAGACCCAGTACTTC. Protein product: CSASRGPGGEETQYF.